This record looks at one TCR beta chain sequence and its context. The antigen remains unidentified. Unmatched junction bases numbered 6, after V lost 0 bases and J lost 9 bases. Germline CDR1 SGHRS, CDR2 YFSETQ. The CDR3 covers 13 residues. The assay was immunoSEQ multiplex PCR, and TCRdb's table has in-frame clones only and misses some. The profile shows over 70,000 clones, 70% to 80% of them singletons. These data belong to a study of cytotoxic CD8 clonotypes in ibrutinib-treated CLL. Looking at the study overall: The group held 11 relapsed/refractory and around 14 treatment-naive patients, with 17 to 18 IGHV unmutated. Mean values per sample were around 270,000 productive templates and around 96,000 productive rearrangements. Whole-study results and caveats: Baseline clonality, above age-matched healthy donor levels, tracked circulating CD8+ T-cell counts. Clonality went higher at ibrutinib response and then dropped back toward baseline at progression.

The specimen was PBMCs, collected after 12 months of ibrutinib treatment. V usage is TRBV5-1 and J usage is TRBJ2-7; 7 bases are a match to TRBD2. The sequence derives from a human donor with chronic lymphocytic leukemia. CDR3 protein: CASSLGAGVLQYF. Here the CDR3 DNA reads TGCGCCAGCAGCTTGGGGGCGGGAGTTTTGCAGTACTTC.